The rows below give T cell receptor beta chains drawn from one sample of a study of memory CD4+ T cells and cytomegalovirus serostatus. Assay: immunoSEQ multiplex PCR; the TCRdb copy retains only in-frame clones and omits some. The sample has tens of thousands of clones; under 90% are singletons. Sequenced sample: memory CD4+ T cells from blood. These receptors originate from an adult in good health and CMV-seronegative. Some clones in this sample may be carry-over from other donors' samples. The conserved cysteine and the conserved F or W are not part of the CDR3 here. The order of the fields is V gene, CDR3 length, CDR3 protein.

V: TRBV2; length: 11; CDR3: ASSEPWGNEQF
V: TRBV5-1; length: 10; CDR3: ASTIQDGEQY
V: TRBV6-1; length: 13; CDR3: ASSAGGKGTGELF
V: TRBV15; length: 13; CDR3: ATSREIGGGETQY
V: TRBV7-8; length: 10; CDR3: ASSPARTEQY
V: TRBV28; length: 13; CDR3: ASMKGGGVNSPLH
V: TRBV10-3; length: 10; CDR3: AIIHRVETQY
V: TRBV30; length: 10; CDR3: AWSVGVDTQY
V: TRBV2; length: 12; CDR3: ASRAGTNAYEQY
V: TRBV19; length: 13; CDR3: ASSIGRGINRPQH
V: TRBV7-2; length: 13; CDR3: ASSSLPGQGEKLF
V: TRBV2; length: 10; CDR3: ASNPSNQPQH
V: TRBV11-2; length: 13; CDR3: ASSLSPIYQETQY
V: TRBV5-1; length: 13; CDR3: ASSFNDGAYNEQF
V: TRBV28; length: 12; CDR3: ASSQRPRGDGYT
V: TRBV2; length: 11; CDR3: ASSGPAGNTIY
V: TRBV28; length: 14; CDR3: ASSRPGQGSNQPQH